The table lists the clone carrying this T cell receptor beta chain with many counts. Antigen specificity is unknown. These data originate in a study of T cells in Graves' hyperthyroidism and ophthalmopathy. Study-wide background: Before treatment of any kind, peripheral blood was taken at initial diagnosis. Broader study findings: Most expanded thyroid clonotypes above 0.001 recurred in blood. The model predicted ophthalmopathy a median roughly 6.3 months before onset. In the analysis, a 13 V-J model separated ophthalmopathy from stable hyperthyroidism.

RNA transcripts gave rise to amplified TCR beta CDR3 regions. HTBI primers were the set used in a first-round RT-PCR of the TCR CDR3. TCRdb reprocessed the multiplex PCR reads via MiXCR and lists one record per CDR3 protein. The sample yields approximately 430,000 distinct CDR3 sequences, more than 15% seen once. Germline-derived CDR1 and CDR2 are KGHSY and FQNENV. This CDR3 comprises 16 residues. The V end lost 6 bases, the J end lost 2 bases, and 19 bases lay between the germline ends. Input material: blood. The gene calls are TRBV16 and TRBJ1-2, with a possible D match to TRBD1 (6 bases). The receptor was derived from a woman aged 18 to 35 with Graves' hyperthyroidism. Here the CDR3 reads CASSQRMAGVNYGYTF. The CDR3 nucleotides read TGTGCCAGCAGTCAACGAATGGCAGGGGTCAACTATGGCTACACCTTC.